The 10 T cell receptor beta chains reported below all come from one sample, sequenced in a study of shared clonotypes between healthy human individuals. Sequencing was performed with immunoSEQ multiplex PCR; in TCRdb, only in-frame clones are kept and a portion is missing. Here the sample spans hundreds of thousands of clones, about two thirds being singletons. The source material was memory CD4+ T cells sorted from blood. The subset is: CD45RA-negative fraction. Receptors were obtained from a woman in her 30s in good health.

The J gene is TRBJ2-7, the V gene TRBV5-1, with 7 positions matching TRBD2. CDR3 size: 13 residues. Losses at the gene ends were 4 bases for V and 5 bases for J; bases not matched to a gene: 6. The germline V gene encodes CDR1 SGHRS and CDR2 YFSETQ. The CDR3 DNA sequence: TGCGCCAGCAGCCCGGGGGGTTGGAACGAGCAGTACTTC. It specifies CASSPGGWNEQYF. Drawing the rest from reference TRBV5-1 and TRBJ2-7, the complete variable domain is KAGVTQTPRYLIKTRGQQVTLSCSPISGHRSVSWYQQTPGQGLQFLFEYFSETQRNKGNFPGRFSGRQFSNSRSEMNVSTLELGDSALYLCASSPGGWNEQYFGPGTRLTVT.

This clone has a single count. The rearrangement uses TRBV11-2 and TRBJ1-2, with D perhaps TRBD1 (5 bases). Germline assignment: CDR1 SGHAT and CDR2 FQNNGV. The CDR3 loop spans 13 amino acids. V lost 1 base and J 5 bases, leaving 8 bases between the germline ends. In DNA, the CDR3 is TGTGCCAGCAGCTTAGGACAGACATATGGCTACACCTTC. Translation gives CASSLGQTYGYTF. The variable domain in full, completed from reference TRBV11-2 and TRBJ1-2, reads EAGVAQSPRYKIIEKRQSVAFWCNPISGHATLYWYQQILGQGPKLLIQFQNNGVVDDSQLPKDRFSAERLKGVDSTLKIQPAKLEDSAVYLCASSLGQTYGYTFGSGTRLTVV.

This clone has a single count. The V and J genes are TRBV27 and TRBJ2-1, with 9 positions matching TRBD2. With 7 bases clipped from V and 6 bases from J, the junction kept 7 bases outside the gene matches. This CDR3 is built from 14 residues. Germline V gene lookup returns CDR1 MNHEY and CDR2 SMNVEV (reference sequence). CDR3 coding DNA: TGTGCCAGCAAGGCTAGCGGGAACTCCAATGAGCAGTTCTTC. Its protein product is CASKASGNSNEQFF.

The chain couples TRBV7-9 to TRBJ2-5, with D unresolved. The ends were cut back, 5 bases at V and 5 bases at J, with 18 bases in the middle. CDR1 and CDR2 from the germline V gene are SEHNR and FQNEAQ (reference sequence). CDR3 length equals 15 residues. In DNA, the CDR3 is TGTGCCAGCAGCACCTGGACCCGGACGGTGGAGACCCAGTACTTC. Protein: CASSTWTRTVETQYF.

The J gene is TRBJ2-7, the V gene TRBV28; no reliable D call. V was clipped by 4 bases and J by 8 bases, with 15 bases between them. This CDR3 is built from 13 residues. Germline-derived CDR1 and CDR2 are MDHEN and SYDVKM. Here the CDR3 reads CASSSRPKGQQYF. CDR3 sequence (DNA): TGTGCCAGCAGTTCTCGACCAAAAGGTCAGCAGTACTTC. The full variable domain, its missing parts supplied by reference TRBV28 and TRBJ2-7, is DVKVTQSSRYLVKRTGEKVFLECVQDMDHENMFWYRQDPGLGLRLIYFSYDVKMKEKGDIPEGYSVSREKKERFSLILESASTNQTSMYLCASSSRPKGQQYFGPGTRLTVT.

The V gene is TRBV28, the J gene TRBJ1-3; no definite D call. The CDR3 extends over 15 amino acids. The ends were cut back, 3 bases at V and 3 bases at J, with 12 bases in the middle. CDR1 is MDHEN and CDR2 is SYDVKM in the germline V gene. The CDR3, as DNA: TGTGCCAGCAGTTTCCACCGGGGTAGTGGAAACACCATATATTTT. Protein product: CASSFHRGSGNTIYF.

The genes are TRBV28 and TRBJ1-5; D is unclear. The CDR3 has 12 amino acids. Germline loops: CDR1 MDHEN, CDR2 SYDVKM. With 11 bases removed from V and 6 bases from J, the gap between germline ends came to 14 bases. The CDR3 loop is CAAENSPQPQHF. The CDR3 nucleotides are TGTGCCGCCGAAAACTCTCCTCAGCCCCAGCATTTT.

The chain recombines TRBV29-1 with TRBJ1-2; maybe TRBD1 (5 bases). Germline V gives CDR1 SQVTM, CDR2 ANQGSEA. The CDR3 length is 13 residues. V dropped 2 bases and J dropped 8 bases, with 15 bases sitting between them. CDR3 DNA: TGCAGCGTTGAAATCCCCGGTGGGGGAGGCTACACCTTC. Protein product: CSVEIPGGGGYTF.

A few counts support this clone. This rearrangement joins TRBV21-1 to TRBJ1-5. TRBV21-1 is deemed a pseudogene. This CDR3 contains 19 residues. The DNA for the CDR3 is TGTGCCAGCAGCAAAGTTTTGTTTAGGGAAGCGAGGGTCAATCAGCCCCAGCATTTT. Its protein product is CASSKVLFREARVNQPQHF.

V is TRBV19 and J is TRBJ1-2, with D perhaps TRBD1 (6 bases). The CDR3 runs 13 residues. Deletions cut 5 bases from V and 8 bases from J, with 15 bases between. The germline V gene has CDR1 LNHDA and CDR2 SQIVND (reference sequence). The CDR3 protein is CASSSRRGNGYTF. The DNA of the CDR3 is TGTGCCAGTAGTTCGCGCAGGGGTAACGGCTACACCTTC.